Following are 9 T cell receptor beta chains from one sample sequenced in a study of CD8+ T cells in alopecia areata. RNA, once extracted, was reverse transcribed into cDNA for use as the sequencing template. The assay was immunoSEQ multiplex PCR, and TCRdb's table has in-frame clones only and misses some. Here the sample spans approximately 210,000 clones, 60% being singletons. Treatment in this sample: oral pan-JAK inhibitor, 5-10 mg twice daily. The sequencing used CD4+ T cells sorted from blood, collected at week 24, from a patient treated with tofacitinib. The receptor set was obtained from a human donor with alopecia areata.

The V and J genes are TRBV7-2 and TRBJ1-1, with D unclear. Trimming removed 1 base at V and 7 bases at J, with 16 bases between. This CDR3 is 15 amino acids long. Germline assignment: CDR1 SGHTA and CDR2 FQGNSA. CDR3 nucleotides: TGTGCCAGCAGCTTAGAGGCGGGAAGCGAATTTGAAGCTTTCTTT. Protein product: CASSLEAGSEFEAFF.

The chain carries TRBV6-1 and TRBJ1-5, with D possibly being TRBD1 (6 bases). This CDR3 contains 15 residues. Deletions cut 6 bases from V and 5 bases from J, with 17 bases between. Germline CDR1 is MNHNS and CDR2 is SASEGT. The CDR3 DNA follows: TGTGCCAGCAGCATCTGGTACAGGGCTGATCAGCCCCAGCATTTT. It yields the protein CASSIWYRADQPQHF.

The CDR3 coding sequence is TGTGCCATCAGTGTATCCGACACCGGGGAGCTGTTTTTT. Translating gives CAISVSDTGELFF. The chain has TRBV10-3 and TRBJ2-2; no firm D call. The CDR3 totals 13 residues. Germline V gene lookup returns CDR1 ENHRY and CDR2 SYGVKD. Trimming removed 4 bases at V and 3 bases at J, with 6 bases between.

V usage is TRBV25-1 and J usage is TRBJ1-5; no reliable D call. From germline, CDR1 is MGHDK and CDR2 SYGVNS. V was shortened by 4 bases and J by 5 bases, with 9 bases between the two germline ends. The CDR3 is 13 residues long. The CDR3: CASSVFGDQPQHF. The CDR3 DNA is TGTGCCAGCAGTGTGTTCGGGGATCAGCCCCAGCATTTT. Looking up the rest from reference TRBV25-1 and TRBJ1-5 gives the full variable domain: EADIYQTPRYLVIGTGKKITLECSQTMGHDKMYWYQQDPGMELHLIHYSYGVNSTEKGDLSSESTVSRIRTEHFPLTLESARPSHTSQYLCASSVFGDQPQHFGDGTRLSIL.

The chain combines TRBV7-2 with TRBJ2-5; perhaps TRBD1 as D (6 bases). This CDR3 is built from 14 residues. CDR1 and CDR2 (germline): SGHTA, FQGNSA. V was trimmed by 4 bases and J by 2 bases, leaving 11 bases between them. The CDR3 is CASSYRTAQETQYF. CDR3 bases: TGTGCCAGCAGCTACAGGACAGCTCAAGAGACCCAGTACTTC.

The gene calls are TRBV29-1 and TRBJ2-7; TRBD1 agrees at 7 bases. CDR1 and CDR2 (germline): SQVTM, ANQGSEA. The CDR3 is made up of 13 amino acids. Trimming took 7 bases from V and 0 from J; bases not matched to a gene: 6. The CDR3: CSAEDRSSYEQYF. The CDR3 DNA follows: TGCAGCGCTGAGGACAGGAGCTCCTACGAGCAGTACTTC.

This clone was counted only a few times. The chain has TRBV27 and TRBJ2-7, with 9 bases aligning to TRBD2. There are 14 residues in the CDR3. V shed 5 bases and J 2 bases; nucleotides not matched to a gene: 4. Germline V gene lookup returns CDR1 MNHEY and CDR2 SMNVEV (reference sequence). The CDR3 region has the DNA TGTGCCAGCAGTCCGGGACTAGCTGCCTACGAGCAGTACTTC. As protein: CASSPGLAAYEQYF.

This clone was detected once. The gene calls are TRBV9 and TRBJ2-5; 10 bases fit TRBD1. The CDR3 runs 15 residues. With 3 bases clipped from V and 5 bases from J, the junction kept 7 bases outside the gene matches. Germline V lookup: CDR1 SGDLS, CDR2 YYNGEE. In DNA, the CDR3 is TGTGCCAGCAGCGGAGGGGACAGGGGTGCGGAGACCCAGTACTTC. It codes for CASSGGDRGAETQYF.

The rearrangement uses TRBV4-1 and TRBJ1-2, with 8 bases lining up with TRBD1. V was clipped by 1 base and J by 4 bases; unmatched bases: 8. This CDR3 is built from 16 residues. Germline values: CDR1 MGHRA, CDR2 YSYEKL. The DNA for the CDR3 is TGCGCCAGCAGCCAAGCAGGATCAGGGGGCTCCTATGGCTACACCTTC. Its translation: CASSQAGSGGSYGYTF.